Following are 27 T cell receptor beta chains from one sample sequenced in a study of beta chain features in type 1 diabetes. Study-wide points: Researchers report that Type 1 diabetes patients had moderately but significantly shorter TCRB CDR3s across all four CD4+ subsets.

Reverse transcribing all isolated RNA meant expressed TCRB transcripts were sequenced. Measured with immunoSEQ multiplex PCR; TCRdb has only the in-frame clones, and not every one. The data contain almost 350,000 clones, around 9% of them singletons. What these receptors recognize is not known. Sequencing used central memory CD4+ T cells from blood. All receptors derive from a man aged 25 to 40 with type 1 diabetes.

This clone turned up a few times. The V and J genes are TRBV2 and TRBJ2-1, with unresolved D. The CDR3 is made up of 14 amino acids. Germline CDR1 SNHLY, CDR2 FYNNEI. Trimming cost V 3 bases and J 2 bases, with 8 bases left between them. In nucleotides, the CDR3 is TGTGCCAGCAGTGAGGACGGAACCTACAATGAGCAGTTCTTC. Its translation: CASSEDGTYNEQFF.

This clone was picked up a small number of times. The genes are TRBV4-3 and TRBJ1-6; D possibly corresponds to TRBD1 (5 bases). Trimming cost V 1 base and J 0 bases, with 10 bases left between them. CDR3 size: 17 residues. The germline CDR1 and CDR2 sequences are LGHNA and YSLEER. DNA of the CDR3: TGCGCCAGCAGCCAAGGGGGGAGGAGCTCCTATAATTCACCCCTCCACTTT. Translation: CASSQGGRSSYNSPLHF.

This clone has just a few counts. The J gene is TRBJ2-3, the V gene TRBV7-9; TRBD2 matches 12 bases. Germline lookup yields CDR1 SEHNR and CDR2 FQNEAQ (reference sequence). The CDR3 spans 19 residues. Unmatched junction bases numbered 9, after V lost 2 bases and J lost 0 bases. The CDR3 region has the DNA TGTGCCAGCAGCTTACCTACCTGGACTAGCGGGGAGAGCACAGATACGCAGTATTTT. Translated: CASSLPTWTSGESTDTQYF.

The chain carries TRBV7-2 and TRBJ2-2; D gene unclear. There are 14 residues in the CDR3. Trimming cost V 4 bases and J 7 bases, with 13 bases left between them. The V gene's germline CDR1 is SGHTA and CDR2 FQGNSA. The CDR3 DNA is TGTGCCAGCAGCTATTATTCCATGAGCGGGGAGCTGTTTTTT. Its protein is CASSYYSMSGELFF.

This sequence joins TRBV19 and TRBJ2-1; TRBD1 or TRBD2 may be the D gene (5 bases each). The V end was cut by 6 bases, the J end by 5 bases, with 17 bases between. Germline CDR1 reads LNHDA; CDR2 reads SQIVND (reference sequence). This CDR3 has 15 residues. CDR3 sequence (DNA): TGTGCCAGTAGCTCTTCTGCAGGGACCCACAATGAGCAGTTCTTC. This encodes CASSSSAGTHNEQFF.

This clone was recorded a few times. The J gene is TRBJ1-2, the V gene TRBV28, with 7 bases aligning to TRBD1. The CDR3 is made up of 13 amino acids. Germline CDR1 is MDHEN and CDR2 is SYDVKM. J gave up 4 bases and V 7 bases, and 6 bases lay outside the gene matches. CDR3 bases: TGTGCCAGCACCGATGACAGGGTCTATGGCTACACCTTC. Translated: CASTDDRVYGYTF.

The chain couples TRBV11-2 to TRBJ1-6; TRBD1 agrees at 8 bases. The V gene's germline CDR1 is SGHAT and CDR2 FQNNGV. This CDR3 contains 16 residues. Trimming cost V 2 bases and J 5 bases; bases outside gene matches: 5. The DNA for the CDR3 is TGTGCCAGCAGCTTATGGGCAGGGGGCAATAATTCACCCCTCCACTTT. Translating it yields CASSLWAGGNNSPLHF.

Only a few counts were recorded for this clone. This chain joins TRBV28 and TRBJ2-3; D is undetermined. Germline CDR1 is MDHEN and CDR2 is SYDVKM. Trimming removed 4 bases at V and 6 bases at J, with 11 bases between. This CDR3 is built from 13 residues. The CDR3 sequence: CASSSGPSDTQYF. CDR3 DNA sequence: TGTGCCAGCAGTTCCGGACCGTCCGATACGCAGTATTTT.

CDR3 sequence (DNA): TGTGCCAGCAGCCGGGACAGGGGATCCTATGGCTACACCTTC. As protein: CASSRDRGSYGYTF. V and J are TRBV5-6 and TRBJ1-2, with 10 nucleotides matching TRBD1. V lost 4 bases, J lost 4 bases, and 4 bases stayed unmatched. CDR1 and CDR2 from the germline V gene are SGHDT and YYEEEE. This CDR3 is built from 14 residues. Looking up the rest from reference TRBV5-6 and TRBJ1-2 gives the full variable domain: DAGVTQSPTHLIKTRGQQVTLRCSPKSGHDTVSWYQQALGQGPQFIFQYYEEEERQRGNFPDRFSGHQFPNYSSELNVNALLLGDSALYLCASSRDRGSYGYTFGSGTRLTVV.

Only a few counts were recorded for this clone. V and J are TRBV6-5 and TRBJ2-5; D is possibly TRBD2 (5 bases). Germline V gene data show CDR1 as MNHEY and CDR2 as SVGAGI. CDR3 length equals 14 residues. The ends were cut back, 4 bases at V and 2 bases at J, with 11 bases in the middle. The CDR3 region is CASSSGWAQETQYF. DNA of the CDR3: TGTGCCAGCAGTTCGGGGTGGGCACAAGAGACCCAGTACTTC.

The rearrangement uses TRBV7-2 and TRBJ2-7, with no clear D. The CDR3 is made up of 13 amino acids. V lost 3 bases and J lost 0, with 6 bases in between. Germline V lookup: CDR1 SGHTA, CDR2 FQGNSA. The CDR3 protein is CASSFDPSYEQYF. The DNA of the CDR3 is TGTGCCAGCAGCTTCGACCCCTCCTACGAGCAGTACTTC.

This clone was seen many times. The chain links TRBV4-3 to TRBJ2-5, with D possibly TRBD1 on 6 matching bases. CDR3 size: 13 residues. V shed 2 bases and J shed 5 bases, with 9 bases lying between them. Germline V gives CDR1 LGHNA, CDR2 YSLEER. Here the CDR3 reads CASSQITGETQYF. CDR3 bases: TGCGCCAGCAGCCAAATAACAGGGGAGACCCAGTACTTC.

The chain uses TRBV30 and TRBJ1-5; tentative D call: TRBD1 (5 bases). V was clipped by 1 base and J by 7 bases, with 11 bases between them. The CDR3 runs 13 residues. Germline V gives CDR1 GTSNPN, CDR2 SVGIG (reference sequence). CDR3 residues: CAWSEDTPQPQHF. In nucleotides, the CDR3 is TGTGCCTGGAGTGAGGACACTCCCCAGCCCCAGCATTTT.

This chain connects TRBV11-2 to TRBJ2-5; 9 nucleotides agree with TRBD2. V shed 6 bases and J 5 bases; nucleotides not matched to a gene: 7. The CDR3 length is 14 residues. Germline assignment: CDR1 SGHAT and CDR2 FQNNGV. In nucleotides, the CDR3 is TGTGCCAGCAGAACTACCGGACTAGCGGAGACCCAGTACTTC. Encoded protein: CASRTTGLAETQYF.

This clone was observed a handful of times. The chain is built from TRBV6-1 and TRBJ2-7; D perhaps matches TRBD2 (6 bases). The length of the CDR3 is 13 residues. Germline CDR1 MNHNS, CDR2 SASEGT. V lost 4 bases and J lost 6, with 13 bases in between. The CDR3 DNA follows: TGTGCCAGCAGTGTAGGTGACGGGAGCGAGCAGTACTTC. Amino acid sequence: CASSVGDGSEQYF.

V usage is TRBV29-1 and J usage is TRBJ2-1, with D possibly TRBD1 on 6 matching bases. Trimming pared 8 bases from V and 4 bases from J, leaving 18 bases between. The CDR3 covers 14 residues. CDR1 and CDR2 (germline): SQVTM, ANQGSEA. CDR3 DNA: TGCAGCTACCAACGGACAGTATTATACAATGAGCAGTTCTTC. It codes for CSYQRTVLYNEQFF.

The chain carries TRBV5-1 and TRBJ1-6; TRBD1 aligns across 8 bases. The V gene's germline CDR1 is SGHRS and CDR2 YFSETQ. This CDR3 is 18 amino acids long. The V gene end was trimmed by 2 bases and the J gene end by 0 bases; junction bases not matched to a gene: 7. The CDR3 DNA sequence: TGCGCCAGCAGCTTTGACGGGACAGGAAACTCCTATAATTCACCCCTCCACTTT. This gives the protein CASSFDGTGNSYNSPLHF.

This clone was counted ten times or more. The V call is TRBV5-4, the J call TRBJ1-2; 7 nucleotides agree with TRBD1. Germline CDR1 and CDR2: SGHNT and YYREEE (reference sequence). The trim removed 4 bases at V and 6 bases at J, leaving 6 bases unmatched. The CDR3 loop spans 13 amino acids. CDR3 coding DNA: TGTGCCAGCAGCCAAGACAGGGATCATGGCTACACCTTC. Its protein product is CASSQDRDHGYTF.

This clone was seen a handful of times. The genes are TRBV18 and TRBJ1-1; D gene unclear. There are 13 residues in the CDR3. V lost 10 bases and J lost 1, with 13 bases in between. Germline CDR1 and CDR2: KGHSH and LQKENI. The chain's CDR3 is CATLTTENTEAFF. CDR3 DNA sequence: TGTGCCACCCTCACCACAGAGAACACTGAAGCTTTCTTT.

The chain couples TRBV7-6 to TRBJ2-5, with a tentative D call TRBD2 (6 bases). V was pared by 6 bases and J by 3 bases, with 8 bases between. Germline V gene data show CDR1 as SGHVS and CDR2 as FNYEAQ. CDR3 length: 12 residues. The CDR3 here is CASRGTEETQYF. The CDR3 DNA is TGTGCCAGCAGGGGGACTGAAGAGACCCAGTACTTC.

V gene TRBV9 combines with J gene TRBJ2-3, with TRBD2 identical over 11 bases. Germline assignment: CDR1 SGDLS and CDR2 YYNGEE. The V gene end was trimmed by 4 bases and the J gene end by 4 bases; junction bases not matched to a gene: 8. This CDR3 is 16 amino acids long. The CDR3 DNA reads TGTGCCAGCAGCTTACATAGCGGGGGGGCCCCAGATACGCAGTATTTT. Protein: CASSLHSGGAPDTQYF.

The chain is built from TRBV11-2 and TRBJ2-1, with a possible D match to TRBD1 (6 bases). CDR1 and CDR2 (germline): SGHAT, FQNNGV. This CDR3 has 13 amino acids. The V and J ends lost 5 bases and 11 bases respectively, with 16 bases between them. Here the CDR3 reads CASSPNGQTKQFF. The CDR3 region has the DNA TGTGCCAGCAGCCCGAACGGACAGACTAAGCAGTTCTTC.

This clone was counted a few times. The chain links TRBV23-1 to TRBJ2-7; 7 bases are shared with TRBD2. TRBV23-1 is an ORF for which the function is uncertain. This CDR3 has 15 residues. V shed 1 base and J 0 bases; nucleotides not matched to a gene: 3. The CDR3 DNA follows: TGCGCCAGCAGTCAATACGGGGGGTACTCCTACGAGCAGTACTTC. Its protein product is CASSQYGGYSYEQYF.

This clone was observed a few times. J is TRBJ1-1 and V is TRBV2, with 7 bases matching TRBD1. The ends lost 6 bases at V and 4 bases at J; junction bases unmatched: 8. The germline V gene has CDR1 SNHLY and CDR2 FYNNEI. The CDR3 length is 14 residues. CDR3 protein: CASSGGGLATEAFF. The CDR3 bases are TGTGCCAGCAGCGGAGGGGGCCTGGCCACTGAAGCTTTCTTT.

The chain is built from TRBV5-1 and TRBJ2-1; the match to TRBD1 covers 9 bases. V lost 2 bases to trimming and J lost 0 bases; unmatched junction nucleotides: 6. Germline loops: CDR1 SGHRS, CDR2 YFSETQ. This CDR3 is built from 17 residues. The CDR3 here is CASSFPATGGSYNEQFF. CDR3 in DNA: TGCGCCAGCAGCTTCCCCGCGACAGGGGGCTCCTACAATGAGCAGTTCTTC.

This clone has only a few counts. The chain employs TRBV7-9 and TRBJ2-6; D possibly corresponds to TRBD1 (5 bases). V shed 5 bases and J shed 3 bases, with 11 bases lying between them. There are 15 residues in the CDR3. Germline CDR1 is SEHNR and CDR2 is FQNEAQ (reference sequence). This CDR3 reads CASSQEGVGANVLTF. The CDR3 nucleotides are TGTGCCAGCAGCCAGGAAGGGGTTGGGGCCAACGTCCTGACTTTC.

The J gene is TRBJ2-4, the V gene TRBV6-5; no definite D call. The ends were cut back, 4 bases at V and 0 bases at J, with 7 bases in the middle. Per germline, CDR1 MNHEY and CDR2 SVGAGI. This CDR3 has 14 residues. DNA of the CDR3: TGTGCCAGCAGTTCACGAATAGCCAAAAACATTCAGTACTTC. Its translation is CASSSRIAKNIQYF.